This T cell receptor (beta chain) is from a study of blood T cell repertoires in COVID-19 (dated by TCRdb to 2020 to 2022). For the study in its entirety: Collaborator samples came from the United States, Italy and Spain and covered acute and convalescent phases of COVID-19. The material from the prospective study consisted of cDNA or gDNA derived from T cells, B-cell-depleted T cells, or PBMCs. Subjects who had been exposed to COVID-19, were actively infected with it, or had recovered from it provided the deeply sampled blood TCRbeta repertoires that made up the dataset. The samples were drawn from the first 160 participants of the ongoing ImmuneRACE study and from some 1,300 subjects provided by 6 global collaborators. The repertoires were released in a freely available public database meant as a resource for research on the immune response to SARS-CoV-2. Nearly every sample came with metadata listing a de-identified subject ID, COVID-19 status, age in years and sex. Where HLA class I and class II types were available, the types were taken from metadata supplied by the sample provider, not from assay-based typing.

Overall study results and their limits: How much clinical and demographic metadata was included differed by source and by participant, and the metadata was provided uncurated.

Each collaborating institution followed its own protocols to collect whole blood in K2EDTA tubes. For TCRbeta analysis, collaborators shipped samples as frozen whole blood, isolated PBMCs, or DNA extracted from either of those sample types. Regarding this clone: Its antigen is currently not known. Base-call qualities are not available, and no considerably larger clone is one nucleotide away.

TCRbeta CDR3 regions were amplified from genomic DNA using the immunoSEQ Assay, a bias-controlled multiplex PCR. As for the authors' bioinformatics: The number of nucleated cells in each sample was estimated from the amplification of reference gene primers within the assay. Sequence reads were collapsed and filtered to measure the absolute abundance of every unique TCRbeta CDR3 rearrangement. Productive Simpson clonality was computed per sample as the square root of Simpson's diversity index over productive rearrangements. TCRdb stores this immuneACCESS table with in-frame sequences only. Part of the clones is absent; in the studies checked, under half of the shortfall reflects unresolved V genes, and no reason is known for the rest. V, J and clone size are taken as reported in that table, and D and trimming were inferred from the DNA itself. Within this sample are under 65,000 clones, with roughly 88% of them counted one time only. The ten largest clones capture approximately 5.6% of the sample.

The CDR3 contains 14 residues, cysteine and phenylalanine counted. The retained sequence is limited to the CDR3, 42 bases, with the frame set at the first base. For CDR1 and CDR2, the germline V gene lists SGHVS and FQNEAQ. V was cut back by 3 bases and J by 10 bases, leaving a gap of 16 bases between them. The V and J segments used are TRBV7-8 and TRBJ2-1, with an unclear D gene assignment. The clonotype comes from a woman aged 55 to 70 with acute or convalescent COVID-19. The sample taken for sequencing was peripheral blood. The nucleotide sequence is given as TGTGCCAGCAGCTTTACAGCTTCCTATGGAGAGCAGTTCTTC. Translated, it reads CASSFTASYGEQFF.